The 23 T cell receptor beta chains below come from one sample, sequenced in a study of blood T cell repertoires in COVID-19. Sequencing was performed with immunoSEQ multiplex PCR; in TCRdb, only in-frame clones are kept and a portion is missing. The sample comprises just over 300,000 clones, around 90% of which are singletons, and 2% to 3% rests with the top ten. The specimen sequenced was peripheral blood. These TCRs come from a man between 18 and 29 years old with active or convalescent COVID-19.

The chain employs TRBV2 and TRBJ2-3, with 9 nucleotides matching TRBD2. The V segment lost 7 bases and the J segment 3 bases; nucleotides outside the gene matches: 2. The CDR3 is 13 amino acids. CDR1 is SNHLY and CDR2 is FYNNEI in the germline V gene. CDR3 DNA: TGTGCCAGCACTAGCGGGGTAACAGATACGCAGTATTTT. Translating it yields CASTSGVTDTQYF.

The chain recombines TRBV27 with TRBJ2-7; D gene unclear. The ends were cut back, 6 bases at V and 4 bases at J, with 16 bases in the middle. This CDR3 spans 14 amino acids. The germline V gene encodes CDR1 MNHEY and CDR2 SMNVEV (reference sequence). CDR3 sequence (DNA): TGTGCCAGCAGCCAAACCACAGACGGATACGAGCAGTACTTC. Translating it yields CASSQTTDGYEQYF.

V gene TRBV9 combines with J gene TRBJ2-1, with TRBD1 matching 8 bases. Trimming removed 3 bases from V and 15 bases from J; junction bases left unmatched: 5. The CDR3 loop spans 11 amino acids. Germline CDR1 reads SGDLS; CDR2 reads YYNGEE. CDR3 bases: TGTGCCAGCAGCGCCGGACAGGGAAGGTTCTTC. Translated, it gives CASSAGQGRFF. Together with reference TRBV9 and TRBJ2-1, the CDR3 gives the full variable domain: DSGVTQTPKHLITATGQRVTLRCSPRSGDLSVYWYQQSLDQGLQFLIQYYNGEERAKGNILERFSAQQFPDLHSELNLSSLELGDSALYFCASSAGQGRFFGPGTRLTVL.

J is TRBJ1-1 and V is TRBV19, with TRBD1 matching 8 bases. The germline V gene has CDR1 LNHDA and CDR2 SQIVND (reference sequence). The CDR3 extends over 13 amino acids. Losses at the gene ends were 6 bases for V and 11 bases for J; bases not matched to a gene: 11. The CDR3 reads CASSDTGTGDAFF. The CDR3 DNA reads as TGTGCCAGTAGCGACACCGGGACAGGAGATGCTTTCTTT.

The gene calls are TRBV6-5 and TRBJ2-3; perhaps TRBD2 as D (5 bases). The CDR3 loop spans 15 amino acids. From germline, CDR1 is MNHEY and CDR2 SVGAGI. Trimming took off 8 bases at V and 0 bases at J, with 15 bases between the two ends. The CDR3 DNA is TGTGCCAGCGGAGGCAGAACCTTTAGCACAGATACGCAGTATTTT. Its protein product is CASGGRTFSTDTQYF.

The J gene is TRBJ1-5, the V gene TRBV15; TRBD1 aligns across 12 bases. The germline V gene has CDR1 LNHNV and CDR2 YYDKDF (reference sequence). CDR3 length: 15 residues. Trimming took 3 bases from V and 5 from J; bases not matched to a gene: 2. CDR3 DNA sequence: TGTGCCACCAGCAGGGGACAGGGGGCGTATCAGCCCCAGCATTTT. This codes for CATSRGQGAYQPQHF.

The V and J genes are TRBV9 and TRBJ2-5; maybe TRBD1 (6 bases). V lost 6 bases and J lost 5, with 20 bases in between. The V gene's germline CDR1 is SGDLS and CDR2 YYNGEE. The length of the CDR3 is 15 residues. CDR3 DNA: TGTGCCAGCACCCACGGCTGGGGGCGTCGGGAGACCCAGTACTTC. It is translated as CASTHGWGRRETQYF.

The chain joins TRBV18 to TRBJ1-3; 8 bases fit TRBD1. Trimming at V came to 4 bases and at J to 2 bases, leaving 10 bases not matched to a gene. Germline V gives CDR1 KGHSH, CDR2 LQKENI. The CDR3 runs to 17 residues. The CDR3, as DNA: TGTGCCAGCTCACAGACAGGGGACACCTATCCTGGAAACACCATATATTTT. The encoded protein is CASSQTGDTYPGNTIYF.

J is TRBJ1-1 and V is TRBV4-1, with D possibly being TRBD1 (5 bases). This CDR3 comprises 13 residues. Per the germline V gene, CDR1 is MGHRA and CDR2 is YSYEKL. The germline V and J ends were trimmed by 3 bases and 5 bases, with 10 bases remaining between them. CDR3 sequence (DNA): TGCGCCAGCAGCCACTTAGGGGAAACTGAAGCTTTCTTT. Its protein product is CASSHLGETEAFF.

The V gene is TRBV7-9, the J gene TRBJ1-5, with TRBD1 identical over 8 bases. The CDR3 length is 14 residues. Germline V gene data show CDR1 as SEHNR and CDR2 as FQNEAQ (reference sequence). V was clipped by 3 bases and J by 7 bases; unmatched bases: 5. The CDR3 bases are TGTGCCAGCAGCTTCGGACAGGGACAGCAGCCCCAGCATTTT. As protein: CASSFGQGQQPQHF.

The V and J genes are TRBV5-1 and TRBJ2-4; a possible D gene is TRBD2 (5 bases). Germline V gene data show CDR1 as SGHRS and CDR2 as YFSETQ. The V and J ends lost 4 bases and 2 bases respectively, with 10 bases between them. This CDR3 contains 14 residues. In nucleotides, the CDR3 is TGCGCCAGCAGCCAAAGCGGAACCAAAAACATTCAGTACTTC. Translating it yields CASSQSGTKNIQYF. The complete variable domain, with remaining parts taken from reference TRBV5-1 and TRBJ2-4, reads KAGVTQTPRYLIKTRGQQVTLSCSPISGHRSVSWYQQTPGQGLQFLFEYFSETQRNKGNFPGRFSGRQFSNSRSEMNVSTLELGDSALYLCASSQSGTKNIQYFGAGTRLSVL.

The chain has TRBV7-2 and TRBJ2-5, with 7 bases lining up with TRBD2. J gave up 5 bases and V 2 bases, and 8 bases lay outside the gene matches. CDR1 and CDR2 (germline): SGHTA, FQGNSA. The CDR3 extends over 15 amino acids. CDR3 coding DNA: TGTGCCAGCAGCTTATGGGCGGGAGTAGGGGAGACCCAGTACTTC. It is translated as CASSLWAGVGETQYF. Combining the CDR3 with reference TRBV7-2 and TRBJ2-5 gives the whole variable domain GAGVSQSPSNKVTEKGKDVELRCDPISGHTALYWYRQSLGQGLEFLIYFQGNSAPDKSGLPSDRFSAERTGGSVSTLTIQRTQQEDSAVYLCASSLWAGVGETQYFGPGTRLLVL.

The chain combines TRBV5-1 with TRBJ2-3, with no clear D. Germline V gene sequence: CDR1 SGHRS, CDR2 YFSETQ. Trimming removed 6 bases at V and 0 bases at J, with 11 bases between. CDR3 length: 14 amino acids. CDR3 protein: CASTWSSSTDTQYF. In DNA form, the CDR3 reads TGCGCCAGCACCTGGAGTTCTAGCACAGATACGCAGTATTTT.

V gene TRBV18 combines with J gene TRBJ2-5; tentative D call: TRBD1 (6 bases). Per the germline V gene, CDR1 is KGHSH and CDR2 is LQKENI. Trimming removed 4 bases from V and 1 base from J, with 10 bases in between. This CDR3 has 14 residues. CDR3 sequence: CASSQTGTQETQYF. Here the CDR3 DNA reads TGTGCCAGCTCACAAACAGGGACCCAAGAGACCCAGTACTTC.

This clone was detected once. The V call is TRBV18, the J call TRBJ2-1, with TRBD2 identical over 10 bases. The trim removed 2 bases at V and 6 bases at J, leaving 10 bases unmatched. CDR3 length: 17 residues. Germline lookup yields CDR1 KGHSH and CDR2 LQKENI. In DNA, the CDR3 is TGTGCCAGCTCACCAACGATAAGCGGGGGGGCTAGCAATGAGCAGTTCTTC. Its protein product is CASSPTISGGASNEQFF.

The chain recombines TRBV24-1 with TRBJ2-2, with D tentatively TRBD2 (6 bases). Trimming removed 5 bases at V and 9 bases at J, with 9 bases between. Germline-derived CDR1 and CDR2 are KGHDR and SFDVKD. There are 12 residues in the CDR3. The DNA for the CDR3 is TGTGCCACCAGTGCCGGGGGTTGGGAGCTGTTTTTT. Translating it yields CATSAGGWELFF.

The CDR3 coding sequence is TGTGCCAGCTCACAGCGGACTACCAGCTCCTACGAGCAGTACTTC. Protein product: CASSQRTTSSYEQYF. The genes are TRBV18 and TRBJ2-7; tentative D call: TRBD2 (6 bases). CDR1 and CDR2 (germline): KGHSH, LQKENI. This CDR3 is 15 amino acids long. Trimming shortened V by 4 bases and J by 0 bases, and 13 bases separated the two germline ends.

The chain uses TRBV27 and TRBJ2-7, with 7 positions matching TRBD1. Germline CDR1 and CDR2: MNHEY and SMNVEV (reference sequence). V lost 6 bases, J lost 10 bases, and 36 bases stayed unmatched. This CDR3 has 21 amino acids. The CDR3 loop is CASSPKGRNLGQVCGLLGQYF. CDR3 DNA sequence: TGTGCCAGCAGCCCCAAAGGTCGAAACCTAGGACAGGTTTGTGGGCTACTCGGACAGTACTTC.

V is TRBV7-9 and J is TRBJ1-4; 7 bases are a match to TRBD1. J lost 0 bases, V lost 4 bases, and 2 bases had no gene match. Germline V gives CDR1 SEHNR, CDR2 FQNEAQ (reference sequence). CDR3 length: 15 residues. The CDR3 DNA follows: TGTGCCAGCAGCTCCAGGGGGACAACTAATGAAAAACTGTTTTTT. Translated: CASSSRGTTNEKLFF.

CDR3 region: CASSLARSYEQYF. CDR3 sequence (DNA): TGTGCCAGCAGCTTGGCCAGGTCCTACGAGCAGTACTTC. V usage is TRBV5-6 and J usage is TRBJ2-7; D not resolved. Germline values: CDR1 SGHDT, CDR2 YYEEEE. V shed 0 bases and J shed 1 base, with 5 bases lying between them. The length of the CDR3 is 13 residues.

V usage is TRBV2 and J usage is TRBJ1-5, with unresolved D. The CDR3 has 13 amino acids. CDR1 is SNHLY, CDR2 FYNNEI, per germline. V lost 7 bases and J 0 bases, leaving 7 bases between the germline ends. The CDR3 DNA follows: TGTGCCAGCACAGGTGATAGCAATCAGCCCCAGCATTTT. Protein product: CASTGDSNQPQHF.

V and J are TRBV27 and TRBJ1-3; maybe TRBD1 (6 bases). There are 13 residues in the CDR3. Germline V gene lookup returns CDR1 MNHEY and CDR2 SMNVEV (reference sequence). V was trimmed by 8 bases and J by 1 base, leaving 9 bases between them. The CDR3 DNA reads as TGTGCCAGCGCCAGGGGATCTGGAAACACCATATATTTT. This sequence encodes CASARGSGNTIYF.

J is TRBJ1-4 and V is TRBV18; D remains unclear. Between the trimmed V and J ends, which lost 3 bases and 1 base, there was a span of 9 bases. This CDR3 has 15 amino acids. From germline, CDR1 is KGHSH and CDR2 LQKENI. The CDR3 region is CASSPSSGTNEKLFF. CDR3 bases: TGTGCCAGCTCACCGAGTAGCGGAACTAATGAAAAACTGTTTTTT.